The 19 T cell receptor beta chains below were found in one sample sequenced in a study of beta chain features in type 1 diabetes. Study outcomes and limitations: Significant though moderate, a shortening of TCRB CDR3s appeared in all four CD4+ subsets of Type 1 diabetes patients.

No antigen has been identified for these receptors. Expressed TCRB transcripts were sequenced after all isolated RNA was converted to cDNA. TCRdb keeps only in-frame clones here, not all; method: immunoSEQ multiplex PCR. The data contain some 640,000 clones, over 12% of them singletons. Material for sequencing was naive CD4+ T cells from blood. These TCRs come from a young man with type 1 diabetes.

On this clone: This may be a read error: a much more frequent sequence differs by one nucleotide. The chain carries TRBV5-6 and TRBJ2-1; D ambiguous. Trimming took 4 bases from V and 4 from J, leaving 3 bases between them. This CDR3 has 11 residues. In germline, CDR1 is SGHDT, CDR2 YYEEEE. The CDR3 loop reads CASSIYNEQFF. DNA for the CDR3: TGTGCCAGCAGCATTTACAATGAGCAGTTCTTC.

This clone was seen just once. The chain carries TRBV5-1 and TRBJ1-2; 7 bases map to TRBD1. The CDR3 is 14 amino acids. The V and J ends lost 4 bases and 6 bases, in that order; junction bases with no gene match: 9. Germline V gene data show CDR1 as SGHRS and CDR2 as YFSETQ. The CDR3 nucleotides are TGCGCCAGCAGCCTGGGGACAGTTGGACATGGCTACACCTTC. Translating it yields CASSLGTVGHGYTF.

This clone has a handful of counts. The genes are TRBV25-1 and TRBJ1-2, with a possible D match to TRBD1 (6 bases). Germline CDR1 reads MGHDK; CDR2 reads SYGVNS. Deletions cut 3 bases from V and 4 bases from J, with 15 bases between. This CDR3 spans 15 amino acids. The CDR3 sequence: CASSDPRDKVYGYTF. The DNA of the CDR3 is TGTGCCAGCAGTGACCCCCGGGACAAGGTCTATGGCTACACCTTC.

The rearrangement joins TRBV19 to TRBJ1-1; 7 bases match TRBD1. Per germline, CDR1 LNHDA and CDR2 SQIVND (reference sequence). The CDR3 consists of 15 residues. The V gene end was trimmed by 3 bases and the J gene end by 0 bases; junction bases not matched to a gene: 4. CDR3: CASSIGQVMNTEAFF. The CDR3 region has the DNA TGTGCCAGTAGTATCGGACAGGTAATGAACACTGAAGCTTTCTTT.

The gene calls are TRBV18 and TRBJ2-1, with unresolved D. Germline V gene sequence: CDR1 KGHSH, CDR2 LQKENI. V lost 1 base, J lost 0 bases, and 13 bases lay in between. This CDR3 region has 17 residues. CDR3 nucleotide sequence: TGTGCCAGCTCACCACTCGTCTTCGGAAGCTCCTACAATGAGCAGTTCTTC. It translates to CASSPLVFGSSYNEQFF. Filled out from reference TRBV18 and TRBJ2-1, the complete variable domain reads NAGVMQNPRHLVRRRGQEARLRCSPMKGHSHVYWYRQLPEEGLKFMVYLQKENIIDESGMPKERFSAEFPKEGPSILRIQQVVRGDSAAYFCASSPLVFGSSYNEQFFGPGTRLTVL.

The rearrangement joins TRBV15 to TRBJ1-5; no firm D call. Germline V gives CDR1 LNHNV, CDR2 YYDKDF (reference sequence). The CDR3 sequence is 16 residues long. With 3 bases removed from V and 4 bases from J, the gap between germline ends came to 16 bases. CDR3 sequence reads: CATSRERVLWNQPQHF. In DNA, the CDR3 is TGTGCCACCAGCAGGGAAAGGGTGTTATGGAATCAGCCCCAGCATTTT.

The chain uses TRBV5-1 and TRBJ2-3; unclear D gene. The CDR3 has 14 amino acids. V gave up 4 bases and J gave up 2 bases, with 11 bases separating them. The germline V gene encodes CDR1 SGHRS and CDR2 YFSETQ. The CDR3 reads CASSLRTATDTQYF. In DNA, the CDR3 is TGCGCCAGCAGCCTGAGAACCGCCACAGATACGCAGTATTTT.

The chain employs TRBV2 and TRBJ1-2; 7 nucleotides line up with TRBD1. The germline gives CDR1 SNHLY, CDR2 FYNNEI. With V trimmed by 6 bases and J by 5 bases, 18 bases remained unmatched. The CDR3 loop spans 17 amino acids. CDR3 region: CASRRQGVRNPPYGYTF. Written as DNA, the CDR3 is TGTGCCAGCAGAAGGCAGGGGGTGAGAAACCCCCCGTATGGCTACACCTTC.

This chain connects TRBV19 to TRBJ1-1; the D is unclear. The CDR3 is made up of 12 amino acids. Trimming took 7 bases from V and 2 from J, leaving 8 bases between them. Germline loops: CDR1 LNHDA, CDR2 SQIVND (reference sequence). DNA of the CDR3: TGTGCCAGTAAAATCGTTAACACTGAAGCTTTCTTT. This encodes CASKIVNTEAFF.

The genes are TRBV18 and TRBJ2-3; a weak D match, TRBD1 (6 bases). V lost 3 bases and J 4 bases, leaving 11 bases between the germline ends. The CDR3 contains 14 residues. Germline values: CDR1 KGHSH, CDR2 LQKENI. CDR3 residues: CASSPTTGADTQYF. The CDR3, as DNA: TGTGCCAGCTCACCTACGACAGGTGCAGATACGCAGTATTTT. Using reference TRBV18 and TRBJ2-3 for the parts outside the CDR3, the full variable domain is NAGVMQNPRHLVRRRGQEARLRCSPMKGHSHVYWYRQLPEEGLKFMVYLQKENIIDESGMPKERFSAEFPKEGPSILRIQQVVRGDSAAYFCASSPTTGADTQYFGPGTRLTVL.

This clone was observed a few times. The rearrangement links TRBV6-6 to TRBJ2-5; D may be TRBD2 (7 bases). The CDR3 spans 16 residues. Trimming left V 4 bases short and J 8 bases short, with 23 bases between. Germline V CDR1 and CDR2: MNHNY, SVGAGI (reference sequence). CDR3 amino acids: CASSSQSAGARGTQYF. The CDR3 DNA reads as TGTGCCAGCAGTTCACAGTCGGCGGGGGCCCGGGGTACCCAGTACTTC.

A remark on this clone: Other DNA sequences in the same sample also yield this CDR3. V usage is TRBV7-2 and J usage is TRBJ2-5; D gene uncertain. CDR3 length: 12 amino acids. The germline V and J ends were trimmed by 1 base and 5 bases, with 5 bases remaining between them. The germline V gene has CDR1 SGHTA and CDR2 FQGNSA. DNA for the CDR3: TGTGCCAGCAGCTTAGTTAGGGAGACCCAGTACTTC. Its translation: CASSLVRETQYF.

This chain joins TRBV7-2 and TRBJ2-3, with TRBD1 identical over 9 bases. Germline V gene data show CDR1 as SGHTA and CDR2 as FQGNSA. Trimming took 5 bases from V and 12 from J; bases not matched to a gene: 3. The CDR3 contains 11 residues. The CDR3 region is CASSPGQGQYF. For the CDR3, the DNA is TGTGCCAGCAGCCCGGGACAGGGACAGTATTTT.

This clone was recorded a few times. The CDR3 DNA follows: TGTGCCAGCAGCCTTACTACAGGGAGACAGCCCCAGCATTTT. Its protein product is CASSLTTGRQPQHF. The chain combines TRBV6-5 with TRBJ1-5; the D gene is possibly TRBD1 (6 bases). Trimming took 6 bases from V and 7 from J, leaving 16 bases between them. Germline V gene data show CDR1 as MNHEY and CDR2 as SVGAGI. This CDR3 region has 14 residues.

V is TRBV27 and J is TRBJ2-7; no clear D. Deletions cut 8 bases from V and 2 bases from J, with 10 bases between. The V gene's germline CDR1 is MNHEY and CDR2 SMNVEV (reference sequence). The CDR3 consists of 12 residues. The CDR3 loop reads CASPRRAYEQYF. The CDR3 bases are TGTGCCAGCCCCAGAAGGGCCTACGAGCAGTACTTC.

The rearrangement links TRBV6-5 to TRBJ1-1; D is possibly TRBD1 (6 bases). From germline, CDR1 is MNHEY and CDR2 SVGAGI. Trimming removed 0 bases at V and 3 bases at J, with 11 bases between. The CDR3 runs to 15 residues. CDR3 in DNA: TGTGCCAGCAGTTACTCTCCTGGGGGCGACACTGAAGCTTTCTTT. This encodes CASSYSPGGDTEAFF.

This clone occurred a few times. The J gene is TRBJ1-1, the V gene TRBV18; D is undetermined. The CDR3 runs to 16 residues. V was trimmed by 3 bases and J by 0 bases, leaving 14 bases between them. The germline CDR1 and CDR2 sequences are KGHSH and LQKENI. CDR3 sequence: CASSPITVGLNTEAFF. In nucleotides, the CDR3 is TGTGCCAGCTCACCGATTACAGTAGGATTGAACACTGAAGCTTTCTTT.

This clone has a handful of counts. Other DNA sequences of this sample code for an identical CDR3. The CDR3 DNA is TGTGCCTGGAGTGTTGGTCCTTATGGCTACACCTTC. As protein: CAWSVGPYGYTF. This sequence joins TRBV30 and TRBJ1-2; no reliable D call. Trimming left V 0 bases short and J 5 bases short, with 7 bases between. This CDR3 spans 12 amino acids. Germline V CDR1 and CDR2: GTSNPN, SVGIG (reference sequence).

The chain uses TRBV25-1 and TRBJ2-7; D remains unclear. Deletions cut 2 bases from V and 7 bases from J, with 18 bases between. Germline-derived CDR1 and CDR2 are MGHDK and SYGVNS. CDR3 length: 15 amino acids. The CDR3 is CASSEHVGSVIEQYF. The CDR3 DNA follows: TGTGCCAGCAGTGAACACGTAGGTTCGGTAATAGAGCAGTACTTC.